The TCR beta chain under discussion was sequenced for a study of patients and donors after allogeneic stem cell transplantation. This CDR3 has 14 amino acids. V dropped 6 bases and J dropped 9 bases, with 20 bases sitting between them. Germline loops: CDR1 DFQATT, CDR2 SNEGSKA (reference sequence). This clonotype was detected a few times. TCRdb passed the RT-PCR reads through MiXCR, listing each CDR3 protein once. The table includes about 960,000 distinct CDR3 sequences, 15% to 20% detected once. The rearrangement links TRBV20-1 to TRBJ2-2; D is possibly TRBD2 (6 bases). Sequences were obtained from blood, either unsorted or a sorted T cell fraction (not recorded which). The TCR sequence derives from a human donor who was either an allogeneic HSCT recipient or a stem cell or donor lymphocyte infusion donor (not recorded which). It is not recorded whose cells these are; they may come from a transplant donor. The CDR3 DNA reads TGCAGTGCCATCCCGGGACTGGAGCTTTGGGAGCTGTTTTTT. This sequence encodes CSAIPGLELWELFF.